This T cell receptor (beta chain) was recovered during a study of blood T cell repertoires in COVID-19. Study summary: Whether acute or convalescent, the COVID-19 samples came from the United States, Italy and Spain.

V lost 7 bases and J 2 bases, leaving 11 bases between the germline ends. From germline, CDR1 is SQVTM and CDR2 ANQGSEA. This CDR3 spans 12 amino acids. The method was immunoSEQ multiplex PCR; TCRdb's version includes in-frame clones alone and lacks a portion of them. The sample carries approximately 200,000 clones, 70% to 90% recorded once. This clonotype was obtained from a man aged 45-65 years who had recovered from COVID-19. Sequenced material: peripheral blood. The gene calls are TRBV29-1 and TRBJ2-5; D is perhaps TRBD2 (5 bases). CDR3 bases: TGCAGCGCCAGACGGGGTCAAGAGACCCAGTACTTC. Protein sequence: CSARRGQETQYF. The full variable domain, its missing parts supplied by reference TRBV29-1 and TRBJ2-5, is SAVISQKPSRDICQRGTSLTIQCQVDSQVTMMFWYRQQPGQSLTLIATANQGSEATYESGFVIDKFPISRPNLTFSTLTVSNMSPEDSSIYLCSARRGQETQYFGPGTRLLVL.